A selection of T cell receptor beta chains follows, all from one sample in a study of patients and donors after allogeneic stem cell transplantation. MiXCR, run by TCRdb on the RT-PCR reads, gives a single entry per CDR3 protein. The sample contains about 960,000 distinct CDR3 sequences, approximately 19% of which appear only once. Sequenced input: blood, either unsorted or a sorted T cell fraction (not recorded which). The receptors originated from a human donor who was either an allogeneic HSCT recipient or a stem cell or donor lymphocyte infusion donor (not recorded which). It is not recorded whose cells these are; they may come from a transplant donor. Both conserved end residues are trimmed from each CDR3. A D gene is named only where the DNA matches it firmly.

d_call j_call v_call cdr3_aa
TRBD1 TRBJ2-7 TRBV7-2 ASSLRRDRGLYEQY
. TRBJ1-1 TRBV12-3/TRBV12-4 ASTNGRMNTEAF
. TRBJ1-1 TRBV6-1 ALGGVPEAF
TRBD2 TRBJ2-1 TRBV5-1 ASNRLAGGPIEQF
. TRBJ1-3 TRBV7-8 ASSFTSGTLY
TRBD2 TRBJ2-7 TRBV5-1 ASSLEGSGRAYEQY
TRBD1 TRBJ1-1 TRBV7-3 ASSPRQGWTEAF
. TRBJ2-3 TRBV5-4 ASSSRRLADTQY
. TRBJ2-6 TRBV5-4 ASSSRQPLSGANVLT
TRBD1 TRBJ2-3 TRBV27 ASSSGQGVFADTQY
. TRBJ1-1 TRBV20-1 SARTGTTEAF
. TRBJ2-1 TRBV6-5 ASSYSWGVANEQF
. TRBJ2-3 TRBV27 ASSFWASTDTQY
TRBD2 TRBJ2-1 TRBV12-3/TRBV12-4 ASSYLAGQHNEQF
. TRBJ2-3 TRBV12-3/TRBV12-4 ASSPGPSGTDTQY
. TRBJ1-4 TRBV29-1 SVLVEKLF